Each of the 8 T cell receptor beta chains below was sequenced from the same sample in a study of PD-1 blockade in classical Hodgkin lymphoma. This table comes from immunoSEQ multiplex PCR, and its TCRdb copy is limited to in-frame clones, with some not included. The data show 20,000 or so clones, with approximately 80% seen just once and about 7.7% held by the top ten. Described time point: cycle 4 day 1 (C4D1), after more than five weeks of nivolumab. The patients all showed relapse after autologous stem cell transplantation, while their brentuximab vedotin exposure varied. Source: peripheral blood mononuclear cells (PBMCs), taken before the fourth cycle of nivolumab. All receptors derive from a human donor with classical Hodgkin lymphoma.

The CDR3 DNA reads TGTGCCAGCAGCTTAGGAGCGGGACCCACAGATACGCAGTATTTT. Protein sequence: CASSLGAGPTDTQYF. The gene calls are TRBV7-3 and TRBJ2-3; 7 nucleotides agree with TRBD2. The CDR3 spans 15 residues. After removal of 2 bases from V and 2 bases from J, the junction contained 4 bases not matched to a gene. CDR1 is SGHTA and CDR2 is FQGTGA in the germline V gene.

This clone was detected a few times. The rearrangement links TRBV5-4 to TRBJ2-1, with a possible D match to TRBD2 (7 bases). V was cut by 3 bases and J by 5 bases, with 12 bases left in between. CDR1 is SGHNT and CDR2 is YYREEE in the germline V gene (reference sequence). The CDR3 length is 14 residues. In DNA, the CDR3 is TGTGCCAGCAGCTCTCGGGGGGACAACAATGAGCAGTTCTTC. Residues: CASSSRGDNNEQFF.

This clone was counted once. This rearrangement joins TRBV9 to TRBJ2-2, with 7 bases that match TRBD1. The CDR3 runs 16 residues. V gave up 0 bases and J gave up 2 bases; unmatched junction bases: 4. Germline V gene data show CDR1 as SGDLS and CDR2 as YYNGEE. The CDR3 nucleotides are TGTGCCAGCAGCGTAGAGGGGACAGATAACACCGGGGAGCTGTTTTTT. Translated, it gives CASSVEGTDNTGELFF.

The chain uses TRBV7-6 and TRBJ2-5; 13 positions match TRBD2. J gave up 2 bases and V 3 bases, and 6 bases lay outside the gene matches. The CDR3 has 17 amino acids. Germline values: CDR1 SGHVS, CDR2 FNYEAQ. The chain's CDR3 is CASSFGVLAGGQETQYF. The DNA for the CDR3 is TGTGCCAGCAGCTTTGGGGTACTAGCGGGAGGGCAAGAGACCCAGTACTTC.

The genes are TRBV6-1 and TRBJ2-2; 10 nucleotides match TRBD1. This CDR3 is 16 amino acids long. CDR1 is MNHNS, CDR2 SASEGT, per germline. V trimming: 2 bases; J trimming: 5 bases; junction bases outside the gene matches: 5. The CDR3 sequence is CASSERTGGKTGELFF. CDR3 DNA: TGTGCCAGCAGTGAAAGGACAGGGGGAAAAACCGGGGAGCTGTTTTTT.

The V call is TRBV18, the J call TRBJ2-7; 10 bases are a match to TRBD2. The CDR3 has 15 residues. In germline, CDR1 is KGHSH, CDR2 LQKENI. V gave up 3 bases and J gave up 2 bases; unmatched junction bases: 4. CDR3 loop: CASSPISGGTYEQYF. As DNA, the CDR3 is TGTGCCAGCTCACCTATTAGCGGGGGGACCTACGAGCAGTACTTC.

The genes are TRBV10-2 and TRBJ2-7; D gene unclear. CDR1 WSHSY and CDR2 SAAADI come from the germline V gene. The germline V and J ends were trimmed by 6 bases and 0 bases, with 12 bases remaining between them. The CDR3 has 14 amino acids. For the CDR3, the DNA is TGCGCCAGCAGCCTAGACCCCTCCTCCTACGAGCAGTACTTC. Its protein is CASSLDPSSYEQYF.

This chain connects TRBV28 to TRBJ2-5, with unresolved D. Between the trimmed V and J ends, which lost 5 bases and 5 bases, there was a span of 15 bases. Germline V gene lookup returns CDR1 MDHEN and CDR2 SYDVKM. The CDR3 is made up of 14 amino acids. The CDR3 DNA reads TGTGCCAGCAGTCCGGCGGCGCCTCAGGAGACCCAGTACTTC. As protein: CASSPAAPQETQYF.